The 23 T cell receptor beta chains in this list originate from one sample, sequenced in a study of blood T cell repertoires in COVID-19. Measured with immunoSEQ multiplex PCR; TCRdb has only the in-frame clones, and not every one. In the table there are roughly 140,000 clones, 88% of which are singletons. Sequenced input: peripheral blood. The source of these receptors is a man between 65 and 85 years old with acute or convalescent COVID-19.

CDR3 amino acids: CASSLGRGNQPQHF. The CDR3 bases are TGTGCCAGCAGTTTAGGCAGGGGCAATCAGCCCCAGCATTTT. The chain recombines TRBV6-5 with TRBJ1-5, with a possible D match to TRBD1 (5 bases). V lost 4 bases and J 2 bases, leaving 9 bases between the germline ends. The CDR3 contains 14 residues. Germline values: CDR1 MNHEY, CDR2 SVGAGI.

This sequence joins TRBV3-1 (or the pseudogene TRBV3-2) and TRBJ1-4, with D possibly being TRBD1 (6 bases). The length of the CDR3 is 15 residues. Germline V lookup: CDR1 LGHDT, CDR2 YNNKEL (reference sequence). The germline V and J ends were trimmed by 8 bases and 7 bases, with 20 bases remaining between them. This CDR3 reads CASALSGAKVEKLFF. The CDR3 region has the DNA TGTGCCAGCGCCCTATCAGGGGCAAAGGTTGAAAAACTGTTTTTT.

The chain has TRBV18 and TRBJ2-4; D is possibly TRBD2 (6 bases). CDR3 length: 15 residues. V lost 3 bases and J lost 5, with 14 bases in between. Germline lookup yields CDR1 KGHSH and CDR2 LQKENI. The CDR3 DNA reads as TGTGCCAGCTCACCGAGGGCCAGGGAGGAAAACATTCAGTACTTC. Translated, it gives CASSPRAREENIQYF.

The chain combines TRBV6-1 with TRBJ1-1; D unclear. The CDR3 consists of 13 residues. Trimming removed 2 bases from V and 8 bases from J, with 12 bases in between. CDR1 and CDR2 (germline): MNHNS, SASEGT. The CDR3 nucleotides read TGTGCCAGCAGTGAACTTGAAGCCCCCGAAGCTTTCTTT. This encodes CASSELEAPEAFF.

The chain has TRBV7-2 and TRBJ1-2; D may be TRBD1 (6 bases). The CDR3 extends over 14 amino acids. Germline loops: CDR1 SGHTA, CDR2 FQGNSA. Trimming stripped 2 bases from V and 9 bases from J, with 16 bases between. CDR3 loop: CASSLLVQGVRYTF. DNA of the CDR3: TGTGCCAGCAGCTTATTGGTACAGGGCGTCCGCTACACCTTC.

The chain carries TRBV5-1 and TRBJ2-4; D might be TRBD2 (6 bases). CDR1 SGHRS and CDR2 YFSETQ come from the germline V gene. V dropped 4 bases and J dropped 6 bases, with 14 bases sitting between them. The CDR3 loop spans 14 amino acids. CDR3 sequence: CASSGDLGGNIQYF. CDR3 nucleotide sequence: TGCGCCAGCAGCGGAGACCTGGGAGGAAACATTCAGTACTTC.

This sequence joins TRBV9 and TRBJ2-1; maybe TRBD2 (6 bases). Germline lookup yields CDR1 SGDLS and CDR2 YYNGEE. This CDR3 has 15 residues. V lost 0 bases to trimming and J lost 8 bases, with 15 bases between them. The CDR3 loop reads CASSVVGGGMDEQFF. The CDR3 bases are TGTGCCAGCAGCGTAGTTGGGGGAGGCATGGATGAGCAGTTCTTC.

V usage is TRBV10-2 and J usage is TRBJ2-2; tentatively, D is TRBD1 (6 bases). Germline V gene lookup returns CDR1 WSHSY and CDR2 SAAADI. V was cut by 10 bases and J by 1 base, with 13 bases left in between. The CDR3 covers 14 residues. The CDR3 nucleotides are TGCGCCATTACGCCGGGACAGAACACCGGGGAGCTGTTTTTT. This gives the protein CAITPGQNTGELFF.

This clone was counted a single time. CDR3 in DNA: TGTGCCAGCAGCCACACCGGGACTAGCGGCCTCCCTGGGGAGACCCAGTACTTC. This codes for CASSHTGTSGLPGETQYF. The chain links TRBV3-1 (or the pseudogene TRBV3-2) to TRBJ2-5, with TRBD2 matching over 11 bases. The CDR3 length is 18 residues. The V gene end was trimmed by 3 bases and the J gene end by 5 bases; junction bases not matched to a gene: 14. Germline V CDR1 and CDR2: LGHDT, YNNKEL (reference sequence).

This clone came up once. The CDR3 spells CASSEEFLVGGSYTF. The CDR3 DNA reads as TGTGCCAGCAGTGAAGAATTTTTAGTCGGTGGTAGCTACACCTTC. The chain has TRBV2 and TRBJ1-2; D remains unclear. This CDR3 contains 15 residues. V was cut by 1 base and J by 9 bases, with 18 bases left in between. Germline values: CDR1 SNHLY, CDR2 FYNNEI. The full variable domain, completed using reference TRBV2 and TRBJ1-2, is EPEVTQTPSHQVTQMGQEVILRCVPISNHLYFYWYRQILGQKVEFLVSFYNNEISEKSEIFDDQFSVERPDGSNFTLKIRSTKLEDSAMYFCASSEEFLVGGSYTFGSGTRLTVV.

This rearrangement joins TRBV27 to TRBJ2-7; D may be TRBD1 (7 bases). The CDR3 sequence is 15 residues long. Germline V lookup: CDR1 MNHEY, CDR2 SMNVEV (reference sequence). The ends were cut back, 5 bases at V and 3 bases at J, with 17 bases in the middle. The CDR3 reads CASSPAGTAGYEQYF. For the CDR3, the DNA is TGTGCCAGCAGTCCCGCTGGGACAGCGGGCTACGAGCAGTACTTC.

The chain employs TRBV28 and TRBJ1-2; tentative D call: TRBD1 (6 bases). Per the germline V gene, CDR1 is MDHEN and CDR2 is SYDVKM. This CDR3 is 17 amino acids long. V lost 1 base and J 7 bases, leaving 22 bases between the germline ends. CDR3 in DNA: TGTGCCAGCAGTTTATCTACCGGGGGGGCCCTTCTTCTTGGCTACACCTTC. This gives the protein CASSLSTGGALLLGYTF.

The chain links TRBV10-3 to TRBJ2-1, with 9 bases aligning to TRBD2. This CDR3 contains 16 residues. Germline V CDR1 and CDR2: ENHRY, SYGVKD. V shed 0 bases, J shed 9 bases, and the junction held 9 bases outside the gene matches. The CDR3 nucleotides are TGTGCCATCAGTGAGTCGGTAGGGACTAGCAGGGTTGAGCAGTTCTTC. It codes for CAISESVGTSRVEQFF.

This chain uses TRBV7-9 with TRBJ1-1, with D possibly being TRBD1 (6 bases). Germline V gene sequence: CDR1 SEHNR, CDR2 FQNEAQ (reference sequence). V was clipped by 4 bases and J by 0 bases, with 9 bases between them. The CDR3 has 14 residues. This CDR3 is CASSWTDLNTEAFF. The DNA for the CDR3 is TGTGCCAGCAGCTGGACAGACTTGAACACTGAAGCTTTCTTT.

The CDR3 DNA follows: TGTGCCAGCTCACCTTCCAACCCTGGCGGGAAGGGCAATGAGCAGTTCTTC. Encoded protein: CASSPSNPGGKGNEQFF. The chain couples TRBV18 to TRBJ2-1, with D perhaps matching TRBD2 (6 bases). This CDR3 contains 17 residues. CDR1 and CDR2 from the germline V gene are KGHSH and LQKENI. V lost 3 bases, J lost 6 bases, and 21 bases lay in between.

The V gene is TRBV3-1 (or the pseudogene TRBV3-2), the J gene TRBJ1-3; possible D gene TRBD1, 5 bases. CDR1 and CDR2 (germline): LGHDT, YNNKEL (reference sequence). CDR3 length: 15 residues. V lost 1 base to trimming and J lost 4 bases, with 11 bases between them. CDR3 DNA: TGTGCCAGCAGCCAAGCCAGGGCAGCAGGAAACACCATATATTTT. Its protein is CASSQARAAGNTIYF.

The chain uses TRBV19 and TRBJ1-1, with a possible D match to TRBD1 (5 bases). Germline CDR1 LNHDA, CDR2 SQIVND (reference sequence). Trimming left V 2 bases short and J 6 bases short, with 16 bases between. The CDR3 extends over 15 amino acids. CDR3 sequence (DNA): TGTGCCAGTAGTATAAAGGGGTTCCAGGTCGCTGAAGCTTTCTTT. It translates to CASSIKGFQVAEAFF.

The chain is built from TRBV29-1 and TRBJ2-5; 7 nucleotides agree with TRBD2. The V and J ends lost 6 bases and 5 bases, in that order; junction bases with no gene match: 6. The CDR3 runs to 12 residues. CDR1 is SQVTM, CDR2 ANQGSEA, per germline. The CDR3 nucleotides are TGCAGCGTGGGAAGCGGGACTGAGACCCAGTACTTC. It is translated as CSVGSGTETQYF. Together with reference TRBV29-1 and TRBJ2-5, the CDR3 gives the full variable domain: SAVISQKPSRDICQRGTSLTIQCQVDSQVTMMFWYRQQPGQSLTLIATANQGSEATYESGFVIDKFPISRPNLTFSTLTVSNMSPEDSSIYLCSVGSGTETQYFGPGTRLLVL.

This chain joins TRBV19 and TRBJ1-1; no definite D call. This CDR3 contains 16 residues. Germline loops: CDR1 LNHDA, CDR2 SQIVND (reference sequence). The V gene lost 0 bases and the J gene lost 0 bases, with 11 bases spanning the gap. CDR3 DNA sequence: TGTGCCAGTAGTATAGATCGAGGGCGGATGAACACTGAAGCTTTCTTT. This encodes CASSIDRGRMNTEAFF.

The CDR3 DNA follows: TGTGCCAGCAGCCAAGCTCGTGGGAGCAGTGAAGCTTTCTTT. Translation gives CASSQARGSSEAFF. The V gene is TRBV3-1 (or the pseudogene TRBV3-2), the J gene TRBJ1-1; D unresolved. The CDR3 has 14 residues. The ends were cut back, 1 base at V and 7 bases at J, with 13 bases in the middle. CDR1 LGHDT and CDR2 YNNKEL come from the germline V gene (reference sequence).

This clone was picked up one time. V is TRBV15 and J is TRBJ1-3; D gene uncertain. CDR1 and CDR2 (germline): LNHNV, YYDKDF (reference sequence). The CDR3 sequence is 15 residues long. The ends were cut back, 0 bases at V and 0 bases at J, with 6 bases in the middle. Written as DNA, the CDR3 is TGTGCCACCAGCAGAGACAGGTTCTCTGGAAACACCATATATTTT. Amino acids: CATSRDRFSGNTIYF.

The V call is TRBV24-1, the J call TRBJ1-5; 7 positions match TRBD1. Trimming removed 3 bases from V and 5 bases from J; junction bases left unmatched: 9. This CDR3 has 16 residues. CDR1 and CDR2 from the germline V gene are KGHDR and SFDVKD. The CDR3 bases are TGTGCCACCAGTGATAATTCCCGGACAGGCCATCAGCCCCAGCATTTT. Amino acid sequence: CATSDNSRTGHQPQHF.

This clone has just one count. CDR3 sequence: CASAARTGKYNEQFF. The CDR3 coding sequence is TGTGCCAGTGCCGCCCGGACGGGAAAATACAATGAGCAGTTCTTC. This chain uses TRBV19 with TRBJ2-1; a possible D gene is TRBD2 (5 bases). V gave up 8 bases and J gave up 4 bases, with 18 bases separating them. The CDR3 contains 15 residues. Germline CDR1 and CDR2: LNHDA and SQIVND (reference sequence).